This T cell receptor beta chain was sequenced in a study of blood T cell repertoires in COVID-19. CDR1 is MNHEY, CDR2 SMNVEV, per germline (reference sequence). V dropped 8 bases and J dropped 2; count of bases not matched to a gene: 8. This CDR3 has 14 residues. The assay was immunoSEQ multiplex PCR, and TCRdb's table has in-frame clones only and misses some. Of more than 45,000 clones listed, 86% are singletons. The sample taken for sequencing was peripheral blood. The chain combines TRBV27 with TRBJ2-7; 8 bases agree with TRBD2. This sequence was found in an elderly man with acute or convalescent COVID-19. The CDR3 nucleotides are TGTGCCAGCCTCCGGGCGGGGGGTCCCTACGAGCAGTACTTC. This sequence encodes CASLRAGGPYEQYF.